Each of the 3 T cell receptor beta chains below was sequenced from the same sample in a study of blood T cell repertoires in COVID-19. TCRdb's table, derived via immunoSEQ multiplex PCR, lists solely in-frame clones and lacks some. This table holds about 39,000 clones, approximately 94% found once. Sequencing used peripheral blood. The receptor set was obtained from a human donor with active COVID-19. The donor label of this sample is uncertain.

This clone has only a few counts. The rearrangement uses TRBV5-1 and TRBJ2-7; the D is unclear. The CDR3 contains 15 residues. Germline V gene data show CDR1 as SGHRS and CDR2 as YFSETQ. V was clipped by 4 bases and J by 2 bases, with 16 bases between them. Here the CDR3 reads CASSRTPSSPYEQYF. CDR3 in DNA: TGCGCCAGCAGCCGAACACCATCCAGTCCCTACGAGCAGTACTTC.

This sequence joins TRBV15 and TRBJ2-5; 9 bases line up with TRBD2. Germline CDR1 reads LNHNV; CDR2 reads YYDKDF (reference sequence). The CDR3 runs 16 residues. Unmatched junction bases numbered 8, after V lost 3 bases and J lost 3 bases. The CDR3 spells CATSSGLTSGEETQYF. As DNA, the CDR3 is TGTGCCACCAGCAGTGGACTGACTAGCGGAGAAGAGACCCAGTACTTC.

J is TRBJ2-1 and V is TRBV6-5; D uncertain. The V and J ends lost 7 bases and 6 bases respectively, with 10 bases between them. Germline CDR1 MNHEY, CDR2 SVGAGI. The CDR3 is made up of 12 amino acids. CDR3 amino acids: CASITNVNEQFF. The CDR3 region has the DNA TGTGCCAGCATAACTAACGTCAATGAGCAGTTCTTC.